The rows below give T cell receptor beta chains drawn from one sample of a study of T cells after yellow fever vaccination. TCRdb reanalysed the 5' RACE reads using MiXCR and keeps one entry per CDR3 protein. The sample shows hundreds of thousands of distinct CDR3 sequences, over 9% of them seen only once. The material was PBMCs, obtained on the day of the yellow fever booster vaccination. The source is a man under 40 who received the YFV17D yellow fever vaccine. Both conserved end residues are part of each CDR3. D genes are given only for firm matches. Some rows have no size entry. The others give once, few or many, or a class for an expanded clone.

TRBJ2-1 | TRBD2 | TRBV3-1 | few | TGTGCCTGCAGCCAAGATCGGACTAGCGGGAGCAAGCAGTTCTTC | CACSQDRTSGSKQFF
TRBJ2-7 | . | TRBV14 | . | TGTGCCAGCAGCCAAGGATCAGGACTTCCAAGCGAGCAGTACTTC | CASSQGSGLPSEQYF
TRBJ2-7 | . | TRBV29-1 | . | TGCAGCGCTACGACAGTTTCATACGAGCAGTACTTC | CSATTVSYEQYF
TRBJ1-5 | . | TRBV7-2 | few | TGTGCCAGCAGCTTATCGTCCGGAGGGGGTTGGCATTTT | CASSLSSGGGWHF
TRBJ2-1 | . | TRBV24-1 | few | TGTGCCACCAGTGACTCCTACAATGAGCAGTTCTTC | CATSDSYNEQFF
TRBJ1-1 | . | TRBV10-3 | . | TGTGCCATCAGTCCTGCAGGGAATCCCACTGAAGCTTTCTTT | CAISPAGNPTEAFF
TRBJ2-5 | . | TRBV12-3/TRBV12-4 | few | TGTGCCAGCAGAGCCCGCGAGGGCGAAGAGACCCAGTACTTC | CASRAREGEETQYF
TRBJ2-5 | . | TRBV24-1 | many | TGTGCCACCAGTGATTTTGCGGGGGCAGGAGAGACCCAGTACTTC | CATSDFAGAGETQYF
TRBJ1-1 | . | TRBV14 | . | TGTGCCAGCAGCCAACAAGGACAGATAAACACTGAAGCTTTCTTT | CASSQQGQINTEAFF
TRBJ1-5 | . | TRBV28 | few | TGTGCCAGCAGTCCCTATGGGGCTGGCAATCAGCCCCAGCATTTT | CASSPYGAGNQPQHF
TRBJ2-6 | . | TRBV20-1 | many | TGCAGTGCTAACAGGGTCTCTGGGGCCAACGTCCTGACTTTC | CSANRVSGANVLTF
TRBJ2-7 | . | TRBV29-1 | few | TGCAGCGTTCGGCAGGGCGGTCATGGGGAGCAGTACTTC | CSVRQGGHGEQYF
TRBJ2-7 | . | TRBV7-2 | . | TGTGCCAGCAGCATCGAACGGGGAGGGGGCTACGAGCAGTACTTC | CASSIERGGGYEQYF
TRBJ2-2 | . | TRBV20-1 | few | TGCAGTGCTCTGGAGGGCCTGGCCGGGGAGCTGTTTTTT | CSALEGLAGELFF
TRBJ2-5 | TRBD2 | TRBV5-4 | . | TGTGCCAGCAGCCAGACCGGGACTAGCGGGGCCCAGTACTTC | CASSQTGTSGAQYF
TRBJ2-3 | TRBD2 | TRBV20-1 | . | TGCAGTGCTAGAGCGGGACTAGCGGGAGCGGGCACAGATACGCAGTATTTT | CSARAGLAGAGTDTQYF
TRBJ2-7 | . | TRBV6-1 | few | TGTGCCAGCAGTGAACTCAGCAGGGTGGACTACGAGCAGTACTTC | CASSELSRVDYEQYF
TRBJ2-5 | TRBD1 | TRBV28 | few | TGTGCCAGCAGCGAAACGGGACAGGGGTTGAGAGAGACCCAGTACTTC | CASSETGQGLRETQYF
TRBJ2-3 | . | TRBV7-2 | few | TGTGCCAGCAGCTTAGTATGGGGAAGCACAGATACGCAGTATTTT | CASSLVWGSTDTQYF
TRBJ2-1 | . | TRBV7-9 | many | TGTGCCAGCAGCCGTGGAGGCGCGTCCTACAATGAGCAGTTCTTC | CASSRGGASYNEQFF
TRBJ2-7 | . | TRBV18 | . | TGTGCCGGCTCACCCCCGGCCAGTCCAAAAGGGGCGGAGCAGTACTTC | CAGSPPASPKGAEQYF
TRBJ2-3 | TRBD1 | TRBV12-3/TRBV12-4 | once | TGTGCCAGCAGCGAAGGGACAGGGGTGGCAGATACGCTGTATTTT | CASSEGTGVADTLYF
TRBJ2-1 | TRBD2 | TRBV6-5 | few | TGTGCCAGCAGTTTCTCCCGACTAGCGGTAAACAATGAGCAGTTCTTC | CASSFSRLAVNNEQFF
TRBJ1-4 | TRBD1 | TRBV4-1 | . | TGCGCCAGCAGCCAAGAAAGTGGGACAGGGCAACTGGATGAAAAACTGTTTTTT | CASSQESGTGQLDEKLFF
TRBJ2-2 | . | TRBV5-1 | . | TGCGCCAGCAGCTCTCTAGGAAACACCGGGGAGCTGTTTTTT | CASSSLGNTGELFF
TRBJ2-5 | TRBD2 | TRBV12-3/TRBV12-4 | . | TGTGCCAGCGGTAGGGTCGCGGGAGGGTCAAAAGAGACCCAGTACTTC | CASGRVAGGSKETQYF
TRBJ2-1 | . | TRBV12-3/TRBV12-4 | . | TGTGCCAGCAGTTTGGATGCCGGTACTTACAATGAGCAGTTCTTC | CASSLDAGTYNEQFF
TRBJ2-1 | TRBD2 | TRBV29-1 | . | TGCAGCGTTGAAGAGGGAACCCGGACTAGCGGGAGAAGCCCCTACAATGAGCAGATCTTC | CSVEEGTRTSGRSPYNEQIF
TRBJ2-1 | TRBD1 | TRBV29-1 | many | TGCAGCGTTGGGGACAGGACCCTCCCAGATACGCAGTTCTTC | CSVGDRTLPDTQFF
TRBJ2-7 | . | TRBV6-1 | few | TGTGCCAGCAGTCCTGACGTCGCAGGGTACTTTCCCTACGAGCAGTACTTC | CASSPDVAGYFPYEQYF
TRBJ2-3 | . | TRBV7-2 | . | TGTGCCAGCAGCCTAGACCCCGGGACTCCGAGGCAGTATTTT | CASSLDPGTPRQYF
TRBJ2-2 | . | TRBV15 | . | TGTGCCACCAGCAGAGATCTGGAGGGAGTGAACACCGGGGAGCTGTTTTTT | CATSRDLEGVNTGELFF
TRBJ1-5 | . | TRBV7-9 | few | TGTGCCAGCAGCCGGAGCTCGGGACACATCAGAGGCCAGCCCCAGCATTTT | CASSRSSGHIRGQPQHF
TRBJ2-7 | TRBD1 | TRBV7-2 | many | TGTGCCAGCAGCCGACAGGGGGCGGGCGAGCAGTACTTC | CASSRQGAGEQYF
TRBJ2-5 | . | TRBV12-3/TRBV12-4 | few | TGTGCGTGCCGACTCTCGGGAATAGAGACCCAGTACTTC | CACRLSGIETQYF
TRBJ1-1 | . | TRBV7-8 | few | TGTGCCAGCAGCTTTTCTAAGGGGAATGAAGCTTTCTTT | CASSFSKGNEAFF
TRBJ2-1 | TRBD1 | TRBV29-1 | . | TGCAGCGTCAGGGGGTCGGAGAATGAGCAGTTCTTC | CSVRGSENEQFF
TRBJ2-1 | TRBD2 | TRBV14 | few | TGTGCCAGCAGCCAAGATCGTAGGACTAGCGGACTATACAATGAGCAGTTCTTC | CASSQDRRTSGLYNEQFF
TRBJ2-3 | TRBD2 | TRBV5-1 | . | TGCGCCAGCAGCTTGAGAAGCGGGAGCATGGATACGCAGTATTTT | CASSLRSGSMDTQYF
TRBJ2-7 | . | TRBV30 | . | TGTGCCTGGAGTGCCAACAGGGACGAGCAGTACTTC | CAWSANRDEQYF
TRBJ2-7 | TRBD2 | TRBV7-9 | few | TGTGCCAGCAGCTTAGCGGCGGGAGGGGGCGAGCAGTACTTC | CASSLAAGGGEQYF
TRBJ2-3 | TRBD2 | TRBV29-1 | few | TGCAGCGTTGAAGTGGCTAGCGGAGCGCCGGATACGCAGTATTTT | CSVEVASGAPDTQYF
TRBJ2-7 | TRBD2 | TRBV7-2 | few | TGTGCCAGCAGCACAAGAGCGGGAGGGTCCTACGAGCAGTACTTC | CASSTRAGGSYEQYF
TRBJ2-6 | . | TRBV28 | . | TGTGCCACCTCAGGGTTGGGCCTGACTTTC | CATSGLGLTF